The 23 T cell receptor beta chains below come from one sample, sequenced in a study of cytomegalovirus exposure and HLA in healthy donors. 13 Jbeta primers and 60 Vbeta primers were used for the PCR. Sequencing used immunoSEQ multiplex PCR; TCRdb keeps in-frame clones, though not all of them. The sample records approximately 75,000 clones, roughly 88% being singletons. Sequenced material: PBMCs. Receptor source: an older man in good health and CMV-seropositive.

The rearrangement links TRBV7-8 to TRBJ2-7; the D is unclear. The V gene's germline CDR1 is SGHVS and CDR2 FQNEAQ. The V and J ends lost 8 bases and 5 bases respectively, with 16 bases between them. The CDR3 has 13 residues. CDR3 coding DNA: TGTGCCAGCCTTCCGCCGGGTAGGAACGAGCAGTACTTC. It is translated as CASLPPGRNEQYF.

V gene TRBV11-2 combines with J gene TRBJ1-1; perhaps TRBD1 as D (5 bases). The germline CDR1 and CDR2 sequences are SGHAT and FQNNGV. CDR3 length: 13 residues. Trimming shortened V by 5 bases and J by 6 bases, and 13 bases separated the two germline ends. For the CDR3, the DNA is TGTGCCAGCAGCATCCGACAGTCGTCTGAAGCTTTCTTT. This sequence encodes CASSIRQSSEAFF. Full variable domain (missing parts from reference TRBV11-2 and TRBJ1-1): EAGVAQSPRYKIIEKRQSVAFWCNPISGHATLYWYQQILGQGPKLLIQFQNNGVVDDSQLPKDRFSAERLKGVDSTLKIQPAKLEDSAVYLCASSIRQSSEAFFGQGTRLTVV.

CDR3 coding DNA: TGTGCCAGCAGTGTTCACGGGACTAGCGGGAGGGCAGGGACAGATACGCAGTATTTT. Protein product: CASSVHGTSGRAGTDTQYF. This chain links TRBV6-1 with TRBJ2-3, with 16 bases lining up with TRBD2. CDR3 length equals 19 residues. With V trimmed by 4 bases and J by 3 bases, 10 bases remained unmatched. Germline loops: CDR1 MNHNS, CDR2 SASEGT.

The rearrangement joins TRBV4-3 to TRBJ2-5; weak D call: TRBD1 (6 bases). Germline lookup yields CDR1 LGHNA and CDR2 YSLEER. This CDR3 has 15 amino acids. V lost 1 base and J lost 5, with 14 bases in between. The CDR3 nucleotides read TGCGCCAGCAGCCAAGTAGACAGGTCGGGGGAGACCCAGTACTTC. This gives the protein CASSQVDRSGETQYF.

CDR3 in amino acids: CASSPQGTNNEQFF. DNA of the CDR3: TGTGCCAGCTCACCCCAGGGCACTAACAATGAGCAGTTCTTC. The genes are TRBV18 and TRBJ2-1; maybe TRBD1 (5 bases). The V gene's germline CDR1 is KGHSH and CDR2 LQKENI. The CDR3 is 14 residues long. V shed 3 bases and J shed 5 bases, with 11 bases lying between them.

The chain is built from TRBV28 and TRBJ2-7, with no clear D. From germline, CDR1 is MDHEN and CDR2 SYDVKM. This CDR3 is built from 11 residues. The V and J ends lost 6 bases and 4 bases respectively, with 7 bases between them. The CDR3 here is CASSDKYEQYF. CDR3 in DNA: TGTGCCAGCAGCGACAAGTACGAGCAGTACTTC.

The chain joins TRBV29-1 to TRBJ2-7, with TRBD1 identical over 7 bases. From germline, CDR1 is SQVTM and CDR2 ANQGSEA. This CDR3 spans 12 amino acids. Unmatched junction bases numbered 8, after V lost 7 bases and J lost 5 bases. In DNA form, the CDR3 reads TGCAGCGGGACGACAGGGCTCGACGAGCAGTACTTC. It specifies CSGTTGLDEQYF.

As to this clone: The junction does not match germline at one end; this may be a read error. The chain joins TRBV6-4 to TRBJ2-7; D may be TRBD2 (7 bases). Germline CDR1 reads MRHNA; CDR2 reads SNTAGT. CDR3 length: 12 residues. This CDR3 is CASSSRGARVPF. The CDR3 DNA reads as TGTGCCAGCTCCAGTCGGGGGGCCAGGGTACCCTTC.

The chain combines TRBV21-1 with TRBJ2-3; the D call in the table, TRBD2, was not verified against the DNA. TRBV21-1 is a recognized pseudogene. CDR3 size: 15 residues. The CDR3, as DNA: TGTGCCAGCAGCCCCCGGGAGCGAGGGACAGATACGCAGTATTTT. Its protein product is CASSPRERGTDTQYF.

The chain recombines TRBV7-9 with TRBJ2-7; tentatively, D is TRBD2 (5 bases). The CDR3 covers 14 residues. From germline, CDR1 is SEHNR and CDR2 FQNEAQ (reference sequence). V gave up 5 bases and J gave up 4 bases, with 15 bases separating them. As DNA, the CDR3 is TGTGCCAGCAGCCTAACCCGGACTGCTTACGAGCAGTACTTC. Protein product: CASSLTRTAYEQYF.

This chain joins TRBV7-9 and TRBJ2-4; D perhaps matches TRBD1 (6 bases). The V and J ends lost 5 bases and 9 bases respectively, with 17 bases between them. CDR1 is SEHNR and CDR2 is FQNEAQ in the germline V gene (reference sequence). There are 14 residues in the CDR3. CDR3 residues: CASSDQGKGSIQYF. The DNA of the CDR3 is TGTGCCAGCAGCGACCAGGGGAAGGGAAGCATTCAGTACTTC.

The chain uses TRBV28 and TRBJ2-2; no firm D call. The CDR3 is 13 residues long. Germline-derived CDR1 and CDR2 are MDHEN and SYDVKM. V was pared by 5 bases and J by 2 bases, with 6 bases between. This CDR3 reads CASSRLNTGELFF. Written as DNA, the CDR3 is TGTGCCAGCAGTAGACTTAACACCGGGGAGCTGTTTTTT.

The V call is TRBV10-3, the J call TRBJ2-1; weak D call: TRBD1 (8 bases). The CDR3 runs to 14 residues. The germline CDR1 and CDR2 sequences are ENHRY and SYGVKD. V dropped 8 bases and J dropped 4 bases, with 15 bases sitting between them. CDR3 nucleotide sequence: TGTGCCATCTCCCTACAGGGGGGGTACAATGAGCAGTTCTTC. This encodes CAISLQGGYNEQFF.

The genes are TRBV10-3 and TRBJ2-7; 8 bases map to TRBD1. The germline gives CDR1 ENHRY, CDR2 SYGVKD. The CDR3 totals 14 residues. The ends lost 7 bases at V and 3 bases at J; junction bases unmatched: 8. CDR3 residues: CAINQDRGLYEQYF. CDR3 in DNA: TGTGCCATCAACCAAGACAGGGGCCTCTACGAGCAGTACTTC.

The chain links TRBV18 to TRBJ2-5; TRBD2 might be the D (6 bases). V was cut by 0 bases and J by 2 bases, with 7 bases left in between. The CDR3 is made up of 14 amino acids. Looked up from germline, CDR1 is KGHSH and CDR2 is LQKENI. CDR3 sequence: CASSPPGLQETQYF. The CDR3 bases are TGTGCCAGCTCACCACCGGGACTTCAAGAGACCCAGTACTTC.

V gene TRBV7-9 combines with J gene TRBJ2-5; D is possibly TRBD2 (7 bases). CDR3 length equals 16 residues. CDR1 is SEHNR and CDR2 is FQNEAQ in the germline V gene (reference sequence). V dropped 5 bases and J dropped 5 bases, with 21 bases sitting between them. CDR3 protein: CASSPSRGARLETQYF. In nucleotides, the CDR3 is TGTGCCAGCAGCCCCAGTCGGGGGGCTAGGTTGGAGACCCAGTACTTC. The full variable domain, rest sourced from reference TRBV7-9 and TRBJ2-5, is DTGVSQNPRHKITKRGQNVTFRCDPISEHNRLYWYRQTLGQGPEFLTYFQNEAQLEKSRLLSDRFSAERPKGSFSTLEIQRTEQGDSAMYLCASSPSRGARLETQYFGPGTRLLVL.

This sequence joins TRBV5-1 and TRBJ2-7; 14 nucleotides match TRBD2. The CDR3 runs 15 residues. Per the germline V gene, CDR1 is SGHRS and CDR2 is YFSETQ. The junction had 7 bases not matched to a gene; V was cut back by 4 bases and J by 7 bases. The CDR3 loop is CASSGGLAGVREQYF. CDR3 sequence (DNA): TGCGCCAGCAGCGGGGGACTAGCGGGAGTAAGAGAGCAGTACTTC.

The CDR3 DNA is TGTGCCAGCAGCTTACAGATAGCCTCTGGAAACACCATATATTTT. Amino acids: CASSLQIASGNTIYF. The chain carries TRBV7-9 and TRBJ1-3, with D uncertain. V was trimmed by 2 bases and J by 0 bases, leaving 8 bases between them. The CDR3 length is 15 residues. Germline V gene lookup returns CDR1 SEHNR and CDR2 FQNEAQ (reference sequence).

V usage is TRBV5-1 and J usage is TRBJ2-3, with TRBD2 matching over 9 bases. CDR3 size: 16 residues. V lost 4 bases, J lost 5 bases, and 11 bases stayed unmatched. Germline CDR1 SGHRS, CDR2 YFSETQ. The CDR3 protein is CASSRQAGGTGDTQYF. CDR3 coding DNA: TGCGCCAGCAGCCGGCAGGCGGGAGGGACCGGAGATACGCAGTATTTT.

This clone was detected only a few times. The J gene is TRBJ1-5, the V gene TRBV27; TRBD1 matches at 7 bases. The germline CDR1 and CDR2 sequences are MNHEY and SMNVEV (reference sequence). This CDR3 contains 13 residues. V lost 8 bases and J lost 6; bases outside the gene matches: 7. The CDR3 here is CASRQGKVQPQHF. CDR3 DNA sequence: TGTGCCAGCCGACAGGGAAAGGTTCAGCCCCAGCATTTT.

In its sample, this clone was seen a few times. The rearrangement joins TRBV6-1 to TRBJ1-5; D not resolved. The CDR3 is made up of 14 amino acids. Trimming left V 4 bases short and J 2 bases short, with 9 bases between. The germline V gene encodes CDR1 MNHNS and CDR2 SASEGT. The chain's CDR3 is CASSVAEGNQPQHF. CDR3 bases: TGTGCCAGCAGTGTGGCGGAGGGCAATCAGCCCCAGCATTTT.

This clone was recorded only once. J is TRBJ1-3 and V is TRBV30; TRBD1 matches 9 bases. Germline V gene sequence: CDR1 GTSNPN, CDR2 SVGIG (reference sequence). This CDR3 comprises 16 residues. The V segment lost 2 bases and the J segment 4 bases; nucleotides outside the gene matches: 9. In DNA, the CDR3 is TGTGCCTGGAGTTCGATTACAGGGGGCCTCGGAAACACCATATATTTT. Translating it yields CAWSSITGGLGNTIYF.

V is TRBV6-5 and J is TRBJ2-3, with D uncertain. The germline V gene has CDR1 MNHEY and CDR2 SVGAGI. CDR3 length: 13 residues. With 10 bases removed from V and 5 bases from J, the gap between germline ends came to 16 bases. The CDR3 region has the DNA TGTGCCACGAATCGGGTATCGGAAGATACGCAGTATTTT. As protein: CATNRVSEDTQYF.